The clone carrying this TCR beta chain was found a few times. The antigen is not known. This sample was taken from a study of T-cell memory formation after mild COVID-19. Study information: Among the donors, TCR clusters were largely specific to each donor. Study-wide results and limits: Certain responding clones were present in pre-infection memory, suggesting participation of cross-reactive memory. Clones shrinking from day 15 to 85 showed even CD4/CD8 mixes; later expanders tilted CD4+.

Germline CDR1 MGHRA, CDR2 YSYEKL. The CDR3 runs to 18 residues. Trimming took 1 base from V and 3 from J, leaving 16 bases between them. TCR alpha and TCR beta cDNA libraries carrying sample barcodes and UMIs came from 5'RACE with constant-segment primers. TCRdb re-analysed the 5' RACE reads in MiXCR, keeping a single row per CDR3 protein. The sample contains 100,000 to 130,000 distinct CDR3 sequences, 15% to 20% of which appear only once. The clonotype originates from a young man who had mild COVID-19 (a few samples of this study predate the infection). Cell type and time point are not known. V is TRBV4-1 and J is TRBJ1-6; possible D gene TRBD1, 6 bases. Sample: PBMCs or a T cell subset sorted from them (not recorded which). CDR3 loop: CASSQALSTGYYNSPLHF. CDR3 coding DNA: TGCGCCAGCAGCCAAGCCCTCTCGACAGGTTACTATAATTCACCCCTCCACTTT.